This T cell receptor (beta chain) was sequenced for a study of T cell repertoires in cytomegalovirus infection (dated by TCRdb to 2018 to 2020). About the full investigation: Recently identified HLA-C-restricted CMV epitopes, whose presentation resists viral immunomodulation, were targeted by peptide stimulations together with well-studied HLA-B-restricted epitopes. The HLA type of each donor mattered for the analysis, because public TCR beta signatures pointed to carriage of CMV infection along with the matching HLA type. Study-wide findings and limitations: The ex vivo response was dominated by HLA-C-restricted CMV-specific TCR beta clonotypes, which also provided the single most frequent clonotype in two of eight donors. Cumulative frequency of public TCR beta family members discriminated carriers of CMV infection plus the relevant HLA type in this cohort and an independent roughly 320-donor cohort.

Sample treatment or condition, as interpreted from the label and publication: in vitro stimulation with specific CMV peptide epitopes to enrich CMV-specific T cells. This clonotype has just a few counts. Its cognate antigen has yet to be identified. Per-nucleotide qualities are absent, and no much larger clonotype sits a single base away. TCRdb lists the instrument as Illumina HiSeq 1500. TCRdb reworked the public reads: Q25 trimming with fastp, MiXCR clone assembly, productive beta chains retained. CDR3 protein duplicates are merged, each entry listing the most common genes and DNA. The sample table shows roughly 220,000 distinct CDR3 sequences, and 30% to 45% are seen once. The ten largest clones add up to roughly three fifths of the sample. The CDR3, from cysteine to phenylalanine, totals 14 residues. The DNA shown is the 42-base CDR3, in frame from base 1. V and J lose 4 bases and 5 bases, and a span of 15 bases separates them. From a lookup of the germline V gene, CDR1 and CDR2 are MGHRA and YSYEKL.

Specimen: CD8+ T cells from cultured PBMCs, collected from culture after CMV antigen stimulation. This clonotype was obtained from a human donor in good health (CMV status not recorded). Some clones in this sample may be carry-over from other donors' samples. Rearrangement joined TRBV4-1 to TRBJ2-7; the D element could tentatively be TRBD1 or TRBD2, as 5 bases agree for each. In nucleotides, the sequence is TGCGCCAGCAGCCCCGGAGAGGGGCTGGACGAGCAGTACTTC. This yields the protein CASSPGEGLDEQYF.